The clone carrying this T cell receptor (beta chain) was picked up one time. What it recognizes is unknown. The sample originates from a study of cytomegalovirus exposure and HLA in healthy donors. Study-level results: Under in vitro conditions, a few CMV-associated chains were confirmed as specific for CMV antigens.

The CDR3 runs to 13 residues. The V gene lost 7 bases and the J gene lost 2 bases, with 8 bases spanning the gap. Per the germline V gene, CDR1 is MRHNA and CDR2 is SNTAGT. Clones were sequenced by immunoSEQ multiplex PCR, and TCRdb holds only the in-frame ones, with some missing. The repertoire has 50,000 to 65,000 clones, about nine tenths of them found once; the top ten carry roughly 8.4%. V and J are TRBV6-4 and TRBJ2-2; weak D call: TRBD1 (5 bases). This clonotype was sampled from a woman between 18 and 29 years old in good health and CMV-seropositive. Material for sequencing was PBMCs. This chain's CDR3 is CASKDINTGELFF. For the CDR3, the DNA is TGTGCCAGCAAGGACATCAACACCGGGGAGCTGTTTTTT.